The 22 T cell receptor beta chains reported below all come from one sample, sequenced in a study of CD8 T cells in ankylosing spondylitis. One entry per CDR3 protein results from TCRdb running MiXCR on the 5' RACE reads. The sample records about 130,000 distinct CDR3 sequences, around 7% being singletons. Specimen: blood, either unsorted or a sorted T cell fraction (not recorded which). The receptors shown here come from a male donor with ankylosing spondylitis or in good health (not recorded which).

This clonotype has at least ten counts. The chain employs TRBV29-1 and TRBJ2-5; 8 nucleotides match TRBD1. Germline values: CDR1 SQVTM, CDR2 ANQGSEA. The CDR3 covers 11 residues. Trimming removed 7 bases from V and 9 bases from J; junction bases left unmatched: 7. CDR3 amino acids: CSASGGQAQYF. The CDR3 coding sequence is TGCAGCGCTTCAGGGGGCCAGGCCCAGTACTTC.

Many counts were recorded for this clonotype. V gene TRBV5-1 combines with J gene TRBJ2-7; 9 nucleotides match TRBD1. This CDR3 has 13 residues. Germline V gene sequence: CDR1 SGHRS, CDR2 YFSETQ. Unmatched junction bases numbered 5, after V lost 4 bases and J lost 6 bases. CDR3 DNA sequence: TGCGCCAGCAGCCCGGGACAGGGCGTCGAGCAGTACTTC. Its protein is CASSPGQGVEQYF.

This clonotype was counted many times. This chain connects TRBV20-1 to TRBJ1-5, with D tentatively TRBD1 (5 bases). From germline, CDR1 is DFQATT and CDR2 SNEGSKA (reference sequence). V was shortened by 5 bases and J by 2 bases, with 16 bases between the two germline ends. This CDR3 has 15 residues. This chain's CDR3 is CSAPPQGRGNQPQHF. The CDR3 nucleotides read TGCAGTGCTCCCCCCCAGGGTAGGGGCAATCAGCCCCAGCATTTT.

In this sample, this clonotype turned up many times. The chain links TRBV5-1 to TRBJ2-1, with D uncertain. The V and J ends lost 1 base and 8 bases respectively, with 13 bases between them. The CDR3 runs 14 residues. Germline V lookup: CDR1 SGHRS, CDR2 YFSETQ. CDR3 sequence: CASSLSGGAHEQFF. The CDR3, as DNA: TGCGCCAGCAGCTTGTCAGGTGGCGCCCATGAGCAGTTCTTC.

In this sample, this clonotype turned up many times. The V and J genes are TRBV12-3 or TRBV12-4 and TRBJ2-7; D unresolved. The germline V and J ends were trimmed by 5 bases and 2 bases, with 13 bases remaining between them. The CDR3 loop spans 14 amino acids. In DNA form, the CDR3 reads TGTGCCAGCAGTCCCTCCGGGTATACCTACGAGCAGTACTTC. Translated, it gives CASSPSGYTYEQYF.

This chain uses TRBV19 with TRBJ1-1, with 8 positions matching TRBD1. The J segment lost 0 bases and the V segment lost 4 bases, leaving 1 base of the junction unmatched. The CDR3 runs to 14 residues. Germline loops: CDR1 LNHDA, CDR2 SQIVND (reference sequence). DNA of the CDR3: TGTGCCAGTAGTAGCAGGGGGCTGAACACTGAAGCTTTCTTT. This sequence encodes CASSSRGLNTEAFF.

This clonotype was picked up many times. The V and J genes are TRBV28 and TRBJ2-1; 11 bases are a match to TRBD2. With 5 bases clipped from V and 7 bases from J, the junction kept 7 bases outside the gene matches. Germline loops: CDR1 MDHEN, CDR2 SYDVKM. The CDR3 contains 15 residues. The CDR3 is CASSPAGTSGNEQFF. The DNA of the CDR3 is TGTGCCAGCAGTCCCGCCGGGACTAGCGGAAATGAGCAGTTCTTC.

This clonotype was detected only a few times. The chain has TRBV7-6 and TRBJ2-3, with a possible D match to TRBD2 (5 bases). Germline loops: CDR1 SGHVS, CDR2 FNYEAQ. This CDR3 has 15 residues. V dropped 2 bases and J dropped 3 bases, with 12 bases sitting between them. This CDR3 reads CASSLIEGRTDTQYF. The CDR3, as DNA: TGTGCCAGCAGCTTAATTGAGGGAAGGACAGATACGCAGTATTTT.

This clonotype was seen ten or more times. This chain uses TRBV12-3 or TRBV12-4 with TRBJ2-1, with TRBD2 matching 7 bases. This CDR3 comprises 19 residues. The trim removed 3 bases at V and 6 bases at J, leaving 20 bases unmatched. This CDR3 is CASSLLGRVGLAEFNEQFF. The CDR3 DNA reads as TGTGCCAGCAGTTTGCTGGGCCGGGTAGGGCTAGCGGAATTCAATGAGCAGTTCTTC.

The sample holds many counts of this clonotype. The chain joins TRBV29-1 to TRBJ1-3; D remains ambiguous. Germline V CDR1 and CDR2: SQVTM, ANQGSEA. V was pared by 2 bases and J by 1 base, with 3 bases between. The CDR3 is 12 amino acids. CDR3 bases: TGCAGCGTTGAAAATTCTGGAAACACCATATATTTT. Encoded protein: CSVENSGNTIYF.

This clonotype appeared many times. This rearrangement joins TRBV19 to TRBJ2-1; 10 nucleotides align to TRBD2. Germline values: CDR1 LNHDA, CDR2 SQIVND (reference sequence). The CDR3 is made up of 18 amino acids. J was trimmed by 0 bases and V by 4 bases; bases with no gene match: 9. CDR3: CASSRASGSSRSYNEQFF. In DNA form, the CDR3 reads TGTGCCAGTAGTAGAGCTAGCGGGAGCTCCCGCTCCTACAATGAGCAGTTCTTC.

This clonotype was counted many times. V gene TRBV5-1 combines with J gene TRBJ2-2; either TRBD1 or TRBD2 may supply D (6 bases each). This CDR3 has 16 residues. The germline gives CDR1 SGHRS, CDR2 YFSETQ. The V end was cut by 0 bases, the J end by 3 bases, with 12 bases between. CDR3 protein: CASSLDPGADTGELFF. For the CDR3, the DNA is TGCGCCAGCAGCTTGGATCCGGGGGCGGACACCGGGGAGCTGTTTTTT.

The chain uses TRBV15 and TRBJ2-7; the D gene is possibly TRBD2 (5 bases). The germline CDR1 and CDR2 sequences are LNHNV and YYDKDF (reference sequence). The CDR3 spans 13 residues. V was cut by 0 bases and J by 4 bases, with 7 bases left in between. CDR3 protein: CATSRDREYEQYF. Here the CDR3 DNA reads TGTGCCACCAGCAGAGATAGGGAGTACGAGCAGTACTTC.

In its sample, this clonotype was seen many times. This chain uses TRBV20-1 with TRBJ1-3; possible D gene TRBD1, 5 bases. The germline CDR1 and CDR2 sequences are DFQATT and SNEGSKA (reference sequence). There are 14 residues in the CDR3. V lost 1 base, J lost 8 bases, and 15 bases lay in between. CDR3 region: CSARGDGSRDTIYF. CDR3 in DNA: TGCAGTGCTAGAGGGGACGGCTCCCGAGACACCATATATTTT.

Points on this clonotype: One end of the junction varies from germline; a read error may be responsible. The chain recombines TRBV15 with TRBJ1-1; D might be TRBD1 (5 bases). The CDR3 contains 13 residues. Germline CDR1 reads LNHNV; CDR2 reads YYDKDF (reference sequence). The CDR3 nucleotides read TGTGCCACCAGCAACCTCAACGTTGGGACTCCCTGGTTT. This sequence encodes CATSNLNVGTPWF.

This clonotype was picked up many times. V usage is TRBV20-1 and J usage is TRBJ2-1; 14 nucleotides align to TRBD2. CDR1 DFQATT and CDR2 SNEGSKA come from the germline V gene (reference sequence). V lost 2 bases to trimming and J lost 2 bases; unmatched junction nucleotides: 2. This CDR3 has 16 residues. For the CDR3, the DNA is TGCAGTGCTAGAAGGACTAGCGGGAGGACCTACAATGAGCAGTTCTTC. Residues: CSARRTSGRTYNEQFF.

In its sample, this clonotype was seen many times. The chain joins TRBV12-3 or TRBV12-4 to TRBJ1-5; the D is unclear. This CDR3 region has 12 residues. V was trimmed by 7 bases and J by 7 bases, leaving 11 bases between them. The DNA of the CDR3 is TGTGCCAGCAACCGTCGAGGCCAGCCCCAGCATTTT. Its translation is CASNRRGQPQHF.

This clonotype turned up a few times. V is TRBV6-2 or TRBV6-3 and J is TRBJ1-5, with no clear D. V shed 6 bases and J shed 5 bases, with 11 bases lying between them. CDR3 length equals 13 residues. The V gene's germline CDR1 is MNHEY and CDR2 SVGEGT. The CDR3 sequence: CASSLMLDQPQHF. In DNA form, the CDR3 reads TGTGCCAGCAGCCTCATGTTGGATCAGCCCCAGCATTTT.

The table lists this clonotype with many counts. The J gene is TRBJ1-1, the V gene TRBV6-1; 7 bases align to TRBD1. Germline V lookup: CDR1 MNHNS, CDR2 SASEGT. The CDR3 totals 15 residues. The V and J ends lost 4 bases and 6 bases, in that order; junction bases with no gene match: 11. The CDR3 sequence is CASSAGRGQDAEAFF. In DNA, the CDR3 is TGTGCCAGCAGTGCAGGCCGAGGACAGGATGCTGAAGCTTTCTTT.

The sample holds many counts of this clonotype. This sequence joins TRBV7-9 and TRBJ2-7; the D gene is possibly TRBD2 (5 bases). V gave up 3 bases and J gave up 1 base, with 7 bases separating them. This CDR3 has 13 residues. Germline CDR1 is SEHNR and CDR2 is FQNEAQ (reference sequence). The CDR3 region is CASSFGKSYEQYF. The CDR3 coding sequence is TGTGCCAGCAGCTTCGGGAAATCCTACGAGCAGTACTTC.

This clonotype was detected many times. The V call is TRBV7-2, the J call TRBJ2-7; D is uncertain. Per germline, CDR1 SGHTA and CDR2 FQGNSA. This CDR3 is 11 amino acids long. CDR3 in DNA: TGTGGTCAGAAAGTAATCTACGAGCAGTACTTC. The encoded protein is CGQKVIYEQYF.

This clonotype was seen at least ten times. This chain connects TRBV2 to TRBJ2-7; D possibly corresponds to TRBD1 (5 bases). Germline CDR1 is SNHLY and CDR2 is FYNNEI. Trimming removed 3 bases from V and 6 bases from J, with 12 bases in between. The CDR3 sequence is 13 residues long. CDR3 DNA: TGTGCCAGCAGTGAGAATGGTAGGGGCGAGCAGTACTTC. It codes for CASSENGRGEQYF.